These 7 T cell receptor beta chains originate from one sample sequenced in a study of control samples from healthy donors and cancer patients. Here immunoSEQ multiplex PCR was the method, and the copy in TCRdb shows in-frame clones only, minus some. The sample consists of roughly 80,000 clones, roughly 86% of them appearing once. The sequenced sample was blood. The receptors were sampled from a man aged 50 to 59 in good health.

With regard to this clone: A junction boundary mismatches the germline segment, possibly from a read error. The rearrangement joins TRBV7-9 to TRBJ1-4; TRBD1 agrees at 7 bases. The V gene's germline CDR1 is SEHNR and CDR2 FQNEAQ (reference sequence). CDR3 length: 16 amino acids. The CDR3 protein is CTSSLAPTGLGEKLFF. In DNA form, the CDR3 reads TGTACCAGCAGCTTAGCCCCGACAGGGCTAGGAGAAAAACTGTTTTTT. Drawing the rest from reference TRBV7-9 and TRBJ1-4, the complete variable domain is DTGVSQNPRHKITKRGQNVTFRCDPISEHNRLYWYRQTLGQGPEFLTYFQNEAQLEKSRLLSDRFSAERPKGSFSTLEIQRTEQGDSAMYLCTSSLAPTGLGEKLFFGSGTQLSVL.

The chain couples TRBV18 to TRBJ2-3; the D is unclear. The V and J ends lost 2 bases and 1 base respectively, with 7 bases between them. The CDR3 is 14 amino acids. Germline CDR1 is KGHSH and CDR2 is LQKENI. CDR3 sequence (DNA): TGTGCCAGCTCACCAGCCGACGGCACAGATACGCAGTATTTT. It encodes CASSPADGTDTQYF.

The genes are TRBV5-8 and TRBJ2-5; 11 nucleotides line up with TRBD1. With 3 bases clipped from V and 5 bases from J, the junction kept 6 bases outside the gene matches. From germline, CDR1 is SGHTS and CDR2 YDEGEE. The CDR3 is 15 amino acids. In DNA, the CDR3 is TGTGCCAGCAGCTCTGGACAGGGGGCTTGGGAGACCCAGTACTTC. Protein product: CASSSGQGAWETQYF.

The chain combines TRBV11-2 with TRBJ1-1; no firm D call. CDR1 is SGHAT, CDR2 FQNNGV, per germline. The V and J ends lost 3 bases and 3 bases respectively, with 8 bases between them. This CDR3 comprises 13 residues. The CDR3 DNA follows: TGTGCCAGCAGCTTTCAGGAGTACACTGAAGCTTTCTTT. This gives the protein CASSFQEYTEAFF.

The J gene is TRBJ1-1, the V gene TRBV4-1; 8 bases match TRBD1. Germline V lookup: CDR1 MGHRA, CDR2 YSYEKL. The V and J ends lost 1 base and 6 bases, in that order; junction bases with no gene match: 7. The CDR3 loop spans 15 amino acids. The CDR3 is CASSQGTGLRAEAFF. The CDR3 nucleotides read TGCGCCAGCAGCCAAGGGACAGGGTTAAGGGCTGAAGCTTTCTTT.

The gene calls are TRBV28 and TRBJ1-2, with D maybe TRBD1 (6 bases). This CDR3 spans 16 amino acids. Germline V gene sequence: CDR1 MDHEN, CDR2 SYDVKM. Trimming cost V 3 bases and J 8 bases, with 22 bases left between them. The DNA of the CDR3 is TGTGCCAGCAGTTTTCCCTCTGGGGGGGCAGGCGAAGGCTACACCTTC. This gives the protein CASSFPSGGAGEGYTF.

This chain joins TRBV15 and TRBJ1-1; unclear D gene. CDR3 length: 14 amino acids. Germline CDR1 and CDR2: LNHNV and YYDKDF (reference sequence). Between the trimmed V and J ends, which lost 0 bases and 7 bases, there was a span of 12 bases. CDR3 protein: CATSRDFDGSEAFF. The CDR3 region has the DNA TGTGCCACCAGCAGAGATTTCGATGGGAGTGAAGCTTTCTTT.